The clone carrying this T cell receptor beta chain was seen a single time. This sample was included in a study of cytomegalovirus exposure and HLA in healthy donors. This CDR3 is 13 amino acids long. With 1 base removed from V and 4 bases from J, the gap between germline ends came to 8 bases. Germline V gives CDR1 SGHTA, CDR2 FQGNSA. 60 Vbeta and 13 Jbeta primers were used in PCR. Produced via immunoSEQ multiplex PCR; TCRdb's table is partial and in-frame only. Among about 130,000 clones listed, about four fifths were seen once. This chain joins TRBV7-2 and TRBJ2-7; TRBD1 might be the D (5 bases). The sequence derives from a man younger than 40 in good health and CMV-seronegative. The sample comprised PBMCs. The CDR3 nucleotides read TGTGCCAGCAGCTTAGGGGGCGTGTACGAGCAGTACTTC. Its protein product is CASSLGGVYEQYF.